Listed below are T cell receptor beta chains from one sample, sequenced in a study of cytomegalovirus exposure and HLA in healthy donors. Clones were read by immunoSEQ multiplex PCR, and TCRdb kept only the in-frame ones, dropping some. Of roughly 110,000 clones listed, 82% are singletons. The source material was PBMCs. The receptors were gathered from a woman aged 18 to 35 in good health and CMV-seronegative. Each CDR3 is given with its conserved first and last residue. The D gene is left open where the match is weak. Some rows mark clone size as missing; the rest say once, few, many or name a class of expanded clone.

TRBJ2-5 . TRBV7-2 . TGTGCCAGCAGCTTAGGGCAGCAAGAGACCCAGTACTTC CASSLGQQETQYF
TRBJ1-4 . TRBV6-1 . TGTGCCAGCGCTTTCGGGAATGGGGAAAAACTGTTTTTT CASAFGNGEKLFF
TRBJ2-5 . TRBV30 TRBD1 TGTGCCTGGAGTGCGGGACAGCCCCAAGAGACCCAGTACTTC CAWSAGQPQETQYF
TRBJ1-1 . TRBV5-6 . TGTGCCAGCAGCATAGGGGGTGTCGCTGAAGCTTTCTTT CASSIGGVAEAFF
TRBJ2-7 once TRBV4-2 TRBD2 TGTGCCAGCAGCCAAGATGGGACACGGGGGGGCGAGCAGTACTTC CASSQDGTRGGEQYF
TRBJ2-1 . TRBV2 TRBD2 TGTGCCAGCAGAGAAACTAACTTTGCGGGAGGTAGGAATGAGCAGTTCTTC CASRETNFAGGRNEQFF
TRBJ1-1 . TRBV6-5 . TGTGCCAGCAGTACGCGAGGGAGATCGAACACTGAAGCTTTCTTT CASSTRGRSNTEAFF
TRBJ2-7 . TRBV19 . TGTGCCAGTAGTCAACTCAATTCTGGACTAGGAGAAGGGGGCGAGCAGTACTTC CASSQLNSGLGEGGEQYF
TRBJ1-5 . TRBV18 TRBD1 TGTGCCAGCTCAGCAGGGGGCGGGAATCAGCCCCAGCATTTT CASSAGGGNQPQHF
TRBJ1-4 . TRBV19 . TGTGCCAGTACGGAAAAACTGTTTTTT CASTEKLFF
TRBJ1-1 . TRBV2 . TGTGCCAGCAGTGATAGGCAGGGTAACACTGAAGCTTTCTTT CASSDRQGNTEAFF
TRBJ2-7 . TRBV10-2 TRBD1 TGCGCCAGTACGGAGACAGGGGTCTACGAGCAGTACTTC CASTETGVYEQYF
TRBJ2-3 . TRBV2 TRBD2 TGTGCCAGCAGCATAAGCGGGAGGTACACAGATACGCAGTATTTT CASSISGRYTDTQYF
TRBJ1-2 . TRBV10-2 . TGCGCCAGCGGACAGTATGGGGGCTACACCTTC CASGQYGGYTF